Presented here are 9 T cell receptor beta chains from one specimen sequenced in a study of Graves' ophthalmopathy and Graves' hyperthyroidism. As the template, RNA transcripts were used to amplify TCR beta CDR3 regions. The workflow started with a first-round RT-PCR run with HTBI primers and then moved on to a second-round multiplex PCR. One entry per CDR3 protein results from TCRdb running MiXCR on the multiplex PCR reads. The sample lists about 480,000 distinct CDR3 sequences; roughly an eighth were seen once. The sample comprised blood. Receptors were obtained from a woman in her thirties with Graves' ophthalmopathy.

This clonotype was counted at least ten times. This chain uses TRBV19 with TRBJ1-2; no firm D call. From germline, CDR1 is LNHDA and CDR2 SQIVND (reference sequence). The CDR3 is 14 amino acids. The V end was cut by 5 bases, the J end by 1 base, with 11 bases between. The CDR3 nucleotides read TGTGCCAGTAGTTCCTTTGCGAATAACTATGGCTACACCTTC. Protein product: CASSSFANNYGYTF.

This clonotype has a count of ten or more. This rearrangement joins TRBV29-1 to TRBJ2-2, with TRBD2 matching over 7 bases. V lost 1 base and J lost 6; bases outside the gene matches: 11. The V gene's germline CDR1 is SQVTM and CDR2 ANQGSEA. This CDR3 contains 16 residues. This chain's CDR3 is CSVEGGQAGLAGELFF. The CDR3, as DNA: TGCAGCGTTGAAGGGGGCCAAGCGGGACTCGCCGGGGAGCTGTTTTTT.

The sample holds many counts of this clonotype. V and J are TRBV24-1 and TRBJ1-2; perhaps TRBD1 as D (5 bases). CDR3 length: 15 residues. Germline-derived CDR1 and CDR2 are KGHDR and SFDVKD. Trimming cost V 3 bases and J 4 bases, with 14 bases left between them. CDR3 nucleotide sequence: TGTGCCACCAGTGATCAGAGGGGTTGGAGCTATGGCTACACCTTC. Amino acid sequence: CATSDQRGWSYGYTF.

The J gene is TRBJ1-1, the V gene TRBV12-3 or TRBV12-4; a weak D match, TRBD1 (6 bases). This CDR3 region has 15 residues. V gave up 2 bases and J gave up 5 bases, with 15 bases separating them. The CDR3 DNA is TGTGCCAGCAGTTTATTTGGGGGCGCGAGTACTGAAGCTTTCTTT. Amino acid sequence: CASSLFGGASTEAFF.

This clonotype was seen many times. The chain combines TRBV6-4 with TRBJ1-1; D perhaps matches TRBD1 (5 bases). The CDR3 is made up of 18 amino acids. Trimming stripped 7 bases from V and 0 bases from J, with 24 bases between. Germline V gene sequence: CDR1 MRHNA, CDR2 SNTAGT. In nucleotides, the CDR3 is TGTGCCAGCACCTCGACAACGAAGGGGTGGGTTCTGAACACTGAAGCTTTCTTT. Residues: CASTSTTKGWVLNTEAFF.

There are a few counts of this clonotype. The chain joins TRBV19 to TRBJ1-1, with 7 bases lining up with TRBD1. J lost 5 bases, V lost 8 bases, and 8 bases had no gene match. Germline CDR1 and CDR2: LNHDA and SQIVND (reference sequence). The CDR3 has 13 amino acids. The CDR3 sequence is CASFAGGGTEAFF. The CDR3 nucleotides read TGTGCCAGTTTCGCAGGGGGTGGGACTGAAGCTTTCTTT.

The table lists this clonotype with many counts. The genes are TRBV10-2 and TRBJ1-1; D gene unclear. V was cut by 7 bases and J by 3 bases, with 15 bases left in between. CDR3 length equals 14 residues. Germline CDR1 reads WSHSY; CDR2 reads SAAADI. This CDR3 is CASKRARDYTEAFF. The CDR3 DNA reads TGCGCCAGCAAAAGGGCGCGGGATTACACTGAAGCTTTCTTT.

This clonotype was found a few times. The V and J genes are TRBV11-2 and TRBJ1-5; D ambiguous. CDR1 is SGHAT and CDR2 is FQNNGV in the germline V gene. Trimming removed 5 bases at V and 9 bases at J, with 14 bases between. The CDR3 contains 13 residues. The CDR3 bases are TGTGCCAGCAGCCTGTCGGGAGATGGGCCCCAGCATTTT. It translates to CASSLSGDGPQHF.

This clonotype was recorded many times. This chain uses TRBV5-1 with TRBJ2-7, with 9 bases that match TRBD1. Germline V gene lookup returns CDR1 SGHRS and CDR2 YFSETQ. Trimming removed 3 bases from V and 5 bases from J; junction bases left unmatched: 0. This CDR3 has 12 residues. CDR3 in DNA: TGCGCCAGCAGCTGGACAGGGGACGAGCAGTACTTC. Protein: CASSWTGDEQYF.